The 8 T cell receptor beta chains given below trace back to one sample, sequenced in a study of T cell responses to AZD1222 COVID-19 vaccine. TCRdb's copy holds only in-frame clones and misses some; the assay was immunoSEQ multiplex PCR. The top ten clones hold 1.9% of a sample with about 140,000 clones, approximately 91% of them seen once. Here the sequenced sample was peripheral blood, taken 28 days after the second AZD1222 dose. The receptors come from an adult who received the AZD1222 COVID-19 vaccine.

V usage is TRBV5-1 and J usage is TRBJ1-1, with 7 positions matching TRBD1. This CDR3 has 13 amino acids. V was clipped by 4 bases and J by 3 bases; unmatched bases: 3. Germline CDR1 is SGHRS and CDR2 is YFSETQ. This CDR3 is CASSLTGDTEAFF. CDR3 coding DNA: TGCGCCAGCAGCCTCACAGGGGACACTGAAGCTTTCTTT.

The genes are TRBV3-1 (or the pseudogene TRBV3-2) and TRBJ2-5; TRBD1 aligns across 9 bases. J was trimmed by 3 bases and V by 0 bases; bases with no gene match: 14. Germline CDR1 reads LGHDT; CDR2 reads YNNKEL (reference sequence). The CDR3 has 19 residues. The CDR3 loop reads CASSQEWGGRGQGKETQYF. The CDR3 nucleotides are TGTGCCAGCAGCCAAGAGTGGGGAGGAAGGGGACAGGGTAAAGAGACCCAGTACTTC.

The chain couples TRBV5-1 to TRBJ1-5, with TRBD1 matching over 7 bases. Germline loops: CDR1 SGHRS, CDR2 YFSETQ. The CDR3 spans 19 residues. V shed 4 bases, J shed 0 bases, and the junction held 16 bases outside the gene matches. DNA for the CDR3: TGCGCCAGCAGCCCAGGGACAGTCGGGACAGCGAATAGCAATCAGCCCCAGCATTTT. It encodes CASSPGTVGTANSNQPQHF.

This chain joins TRBV11-2 and TRBJ2-5, with 9 nucleotides matching TRBD2. The CDR3 loop spans 14 amino acids. Germline loops: CDR1 SGHAT, CDR2 FQNNGV. V was pared by 4 bases and J by 3 bases, with 3 bases of the junction left unmatched. CDR3 amino acids: CASSSGTSKETQYF. The CDR3 DNA is TGTGCCAGCAGCTCCGGGACTAGCAAAGAGACCCAGTACTTC.

V is TRBV7-9 and J is TRBJ1-1; D is unresolved. Germline values: CDR1 SEHNR, CDR2 FQNEAQ (reference sequence). There are 14 residues in the CDR3. Trimming pared 1 base from V and 4 bases from J, leaving 10 bases between. The CDR3 region has the DNA TGTGCCAGCAGCTTAGGTGCCACCCCCACTGAAGCTTTCTTT. The encoded protein is CASSLGATPTEAFF. The full variable domain, rest sourced from reference TRBV7-9 and TRBJ1-1, is DTGVSQNPRHKITKRGQNVTFRCDPISEHNRLYWYRQTLGQGPEFLTYFQNEAQLEKSRLLSDRFSAERPKGSFSTLEIQRTEQGDSAMYLCASSLGATPTEAFFGQGTRLTVV.

The rearrangement links TRBV10-2 to TRBJ2-6; 11 bases map to TRBD1. The germline gives CDR1 WSHSY, CDR2 SAAADI. Trimming removed 4 bases from V and 2 bases from J; junction bases left unmatched: 1. The CDR3 spans 16 residues. The CDR3: CASSGTGGAGANVLTF. CDR3 DNA sequence: TGCGCCAGCAGTGGGACAGGGGGCGCTGGGGCCAACGTCCTGACTTTC.

CDR3 protein: CASSLSSRSYNEQFF. The CDR3, as DNA: TGTGCCAGCAGCTTATCATCCCGCTCCTACAATGAGCAGTTCTTC. The chain has TRBV7-3 and TRBJ2-1, with D unclear. The V end lost 2 bases, the J end lost 0 bases, and 8 bases lay between the germline ends. CDR1 and CDR2 (germline): SGHTA, FQGTGA. The CDR3 contains 15 residues.

V and J are TRBV6-6 and TRBJ1-2; no clear D gene. This CDR3 region has 13 residues. The V gene lost 5 bases and the J gene lost 4 bases, with 11 bases spanning the gap. Germline lookup yields CDR1 MNHNY and CDR2 SVGAGI (reference sequence). As DNA, the CDR3 is TGTGCCAGCAGTCAGGAGGGTCGCTATGGCTACACCTTC. This gives the protein CASSQEGRYGYTF.